The TCR beta chain described here comes from a study of blood T cell repertoires in COVID-19. The CDR3 consists of 17 residues. V gave up 1 base and J gave up 2 bases, with 15 bases separating them. CDR1 SGHVS and CDR2 FNYEAQ come from the germline V gene. This table comes from immunoSEQ multiplex PCR, and its TCRdb copy is limited to in-frame clones, with some not included. Of around 190,000 clones detected, roughly 88% appear once; the ten largest clones hold 15% to 20%. V gene TRBV7-6 combines with J gene TRBJ1-5; weak D call: TRBD1 (6 bases). The material sequenced was peripheral blood. The TCR sequence derives from a man aged 50-60 years with COVID-19, enrolled during active disease. The CDR3: CASSLGWGRGGNQPQHF. The DNA for the CDR3 is TGTGCCAGCAGCTTAGGGTGGGGGCGAGGGGGCAATCAGCCCCAGCATTTT.